A single sample is the source of the 10 T cell receptor beta chains below, sequenced in a study of T cell responses to AZD1222 COVID-19 vaccine. Sequencing was performed with immunoSEQ multiplex PCR; in TCRdb, only in-frame clones are kept and a portion is missing. Among about 130,000 clones, more than 85% were seen once, and the ten largest hold about 0.91%. The sample consisted of peripheral blood, taken on day 0 of AZD1222 vaccination. Source of these receptors: an adult in good health.

The chain is built from TRBV10-3 and TRBJ1-1; a possible D gene is TRBD1 (6 bases). With 6 bases removed from V and 5 bases from J, the gap between germline ends came to 22 bases. From germline, CDR1 is ENHRY and CDR2 SYGVKD. The CDR3 sequence is 16 residues long. CDR3: CAISDAGDGGRTEAFF. CDR3 sequence (DNA): TGTGCCATCAGCGACGCGGGGGACGGGGGGCGAACTGAAGCTTTCTTT.

The V call is TRBV3-1 (or the pseudogene TRBV3-2), the J call TRBJ2-7, with a possible D match to TRBD2 (6 bases). CDR3 length equals 14 residues. With 4 bases removed from V and 7 bases from J, the gap between germline ends came to 17 bases. The germline V gene encodes CDR1 LGHDT and CDR2 YNNKEL (reference sequence). For the CDR3, the DNA is TGTGCCAGCAGCCGGGACTTAAACTACGAGGAGCAGTACTTC. Its translation is CASSRDLNYEEQYF.

This clone was seen a single time. The V and J genes are TRBV18 and TRBJ1-5; 7 nucleotides line up with TRBD1. V gave up 3 bases and J gave up 6 bases; unmatched junction bases: 8. The germline V gene encodes CDR1 KGHSH and CDR2 LQKENI. The CDR3 extends over 15 amino acids. The CDR3 nucleotides read TGTGCCAGCTCACCGGGGACAGTGTCTGGTCAGCCCCAGCATTTT. It is translated as CASSPGTVSGQPQHF. Drawing the rest from reference TRBV18 and TRBJ1-5, the complete variable domain is NAGVMQNPRHLVRRRGQEARLRCSPMKGHSHVYWYRQLPEEGLKFMVYLQKENIIDESGMPKERFSAEFPKEGPSILRIQQVVRGDSAAYFCASSPGTVSGQPQHFGDGTRLSIL.

This sequence joins TRBV5-5 and TRBJ1-2, with D unresolved. Looked up from germline, CDR1 is SGHKS and CDR2 is YYEKEE (reference sequence). This CDR3 comprises 16 residues. Trimming took off 0 bases at V and 4 bases at J, with 16 bases between the two ends. The CDR3 DNA sequence: TGTGCCAGCAGCTTGGAAGAGGGCCGGGGTGGCTATGGCTACACCTTC. Translated: CASSLEEGRGGYGYTF.

This clone was detected once. The genes are TRBV3-1 (or the pseudogene TRBV3-2) and TRBJ2-3; possible D gene TRBD2, 6 bases. Germline V lookup: CDR1 LGHDT, CDR2 YNNKEL (reference sequence). The CDR3 runs to 16 residues. V was shortened by 0 bases and J by 0 bases, with 10 bases between the two germline ends. DNA for the CDR3: TGTGCCAGCAGCCAAGAGGGCGGGGTTAGCACAGATACGCAGTATTTT. Translation: CASSQEGGVSTDTQYF.

J is TRBJ2-3 and V is TRBV10-3; 8 nucleotides align to TRBD2. V shed 3 bases and J 5 bases; nucleotides not matched to a gene: 4. The CDR3 contains 14 residues. CDR1 is ENHRY, CDR2 SYGVKD, per germline. As DNA, the CDR3 is TGTGCCATCAGTGATGCGGGGGGCAGAGATACGCAGTATTTT. The encoded protein is CAISDAGGRDTQYF.

J is TRBJ1-5 and V is TRBV5-1; 7 bases agree with TRBD1. This CDR3 comprises 13 residues. Trimming took 3 bases from V and 10 from J; bases not matched to a gene: 7. Germline CDR1 SGHRS, CDR2 YFSETQ. This CDR3 is CASSWGYRGPQHF. CDR3 bases: TGCGCCAGCAGCTGGGGTTACAGGGGACCCCAGCATTTT.

This chain joins TRBV4-1 and TRBJ1-5; a weak D match, TRBD1 (5 bases). This CDR3 region has 14 residues. The germline V gene has CDR1 MGHRA and CDR2 YSYEKL. Trimming removed 4 bases from V and 1 base from J, with 8 bases in between. The CDR3 is CASSPGGSNQPQHF. The CDR3, as DNA: TGCGCCAGCAGCCCTGGGGGGAGCAATCAGCCCCAGCATTTT.

The CDR3 bases are TGTGCCAGCAGTGAGGCAGGGGGATTCACTGAAGCTTTCTTT. It is translated as CASSEAGGFTEAFF. V is TRBV6-1 and J is TRBJ1-1; 7 positions agree with TRBD1. Germline assignment: CDR1 MNHNS and CDR2 SASEGT. The CDR3 has 14 residues. V was pared by 3 bases and J by 4 bases, with 5 bases of the junction left unmatched.

This rearrangement joins TRBV19 to TRBJ2-2; 7 bases fit TRBD1. Per the germline V gene, CDR1 is LNHDA and CDR2 is SQIVND (reference sequence). The CDR3 totals 13 residues. After removal of 5 bases from V and 6 bases from J, the junction contained 3 bases not matched to a gene. CDR3 in DNA: TGTGCCAGTAGTCCCAGGGGGTCCGGGGAGCTGTTTTTT. Its translation: CASSPRGSGELFF.